This section outlines one T cell receptor (beta chain) sequence together with its context. V lost 5 bases and J lost 3, with 17 bases in between. CDR3 length: 15 amino acids. CDR1 is SEHNR and CDR2 is FQNEAQ in the germline V gene (reference sequence). The data were obtained in a study of cytomegalovirus exposure and HLA in healthy donors. Study in general: An earlier analysis found some 100 million unique TCR beta sequences from about 190 million T cells.

PCR was performed using 60 Vbeta and 13 Jbeta primers. Clones were sequenced by immunoSEQ multiplex PCR, and TCRdb holds only the in-frame ones, with some missing. Found here are under 200,000 clones, approximately 86% of them singletons; the top ten hold under 2.5%. The sequence came from a woman under 30 in good health and CMV-seronegative. The V and J genes are TRBV7-9 and TRBJ2-7, with a weak D call TRBD2 (6 bases). Sequenced material: PBMCs. CDR3 sequence: CASSPGLLRSYEQYF. The CDR3 DNA reads TGTGCCAGCAGCCCGGGACTCCTGAGGAGCTACGAGCAGTACTTC.